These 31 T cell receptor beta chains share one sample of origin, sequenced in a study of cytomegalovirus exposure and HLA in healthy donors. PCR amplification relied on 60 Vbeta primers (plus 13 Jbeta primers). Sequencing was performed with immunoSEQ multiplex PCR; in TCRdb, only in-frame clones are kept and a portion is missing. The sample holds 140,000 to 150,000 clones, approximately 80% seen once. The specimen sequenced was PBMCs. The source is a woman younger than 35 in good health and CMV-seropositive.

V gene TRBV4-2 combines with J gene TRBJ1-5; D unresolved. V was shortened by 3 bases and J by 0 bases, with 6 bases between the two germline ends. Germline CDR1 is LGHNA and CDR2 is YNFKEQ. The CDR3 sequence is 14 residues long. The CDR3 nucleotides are TGTGCCAGCAGCCACCAGTATAGCAATCAGCCCCAGCATTTT. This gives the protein CASSHQYSNQPQHF.

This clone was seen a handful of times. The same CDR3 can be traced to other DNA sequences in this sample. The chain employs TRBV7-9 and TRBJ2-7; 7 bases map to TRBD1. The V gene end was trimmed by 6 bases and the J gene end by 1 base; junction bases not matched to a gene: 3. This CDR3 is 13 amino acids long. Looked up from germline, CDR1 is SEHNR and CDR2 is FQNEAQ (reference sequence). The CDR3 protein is CASRPGQSYEQYF. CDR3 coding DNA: TGTGCCAGCAGGCCGGGACAGTCCTACGAGCAGTACTTC.

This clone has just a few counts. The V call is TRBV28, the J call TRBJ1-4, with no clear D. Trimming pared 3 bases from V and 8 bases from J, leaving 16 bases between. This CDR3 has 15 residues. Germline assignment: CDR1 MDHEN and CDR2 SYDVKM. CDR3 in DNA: TGTGCCAGCAGTTTTTTTCCGGGGTCGGGGGAAAAACTGTTTTTT. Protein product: CASSFFPGSGEKLFF.

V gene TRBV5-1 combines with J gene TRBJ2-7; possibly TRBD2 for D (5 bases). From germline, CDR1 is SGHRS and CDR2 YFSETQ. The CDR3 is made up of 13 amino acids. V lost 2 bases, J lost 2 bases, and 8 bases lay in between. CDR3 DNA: TGCGCCAGCAGCTTCACTAGTACCTACGAGCAGTACTTC. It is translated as CASSFTSTYEQYF.

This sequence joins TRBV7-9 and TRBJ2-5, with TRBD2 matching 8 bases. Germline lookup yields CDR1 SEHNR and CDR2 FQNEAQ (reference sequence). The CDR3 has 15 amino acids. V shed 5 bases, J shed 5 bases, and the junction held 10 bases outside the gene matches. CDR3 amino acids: CASSPSGGPQETQYF. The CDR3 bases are TGTGCCAGCAGCCCCAGCGGGGGCCCACAGGAGACCCAGTACTTC.

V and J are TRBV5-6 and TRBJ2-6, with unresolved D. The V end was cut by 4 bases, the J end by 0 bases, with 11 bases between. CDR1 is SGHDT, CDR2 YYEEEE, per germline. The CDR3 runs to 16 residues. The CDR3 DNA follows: TGTGCCAGCAGCCCTTACAGTGCCTCTGGGGCCAACGTCCTGACTTTC. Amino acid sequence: CASSPYSASGANVLTF.

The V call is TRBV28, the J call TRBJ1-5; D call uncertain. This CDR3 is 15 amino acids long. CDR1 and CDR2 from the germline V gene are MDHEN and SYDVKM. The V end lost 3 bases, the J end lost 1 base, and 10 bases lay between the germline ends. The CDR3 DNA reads TGTGCCAGCAGTTTTGTGGGCTTGAGCAATCAGCCCCAGCATTTT. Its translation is CASSFVGLSNQPQHF.

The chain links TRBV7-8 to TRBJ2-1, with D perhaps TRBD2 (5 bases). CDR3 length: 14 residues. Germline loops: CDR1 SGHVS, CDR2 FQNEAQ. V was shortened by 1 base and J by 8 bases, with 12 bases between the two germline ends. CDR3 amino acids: CASSLVPGGDEQFF. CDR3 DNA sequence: TGTGCCAGCAGCTTAGTGCCAGGAGGTGATGAGCAGTTCTTC.

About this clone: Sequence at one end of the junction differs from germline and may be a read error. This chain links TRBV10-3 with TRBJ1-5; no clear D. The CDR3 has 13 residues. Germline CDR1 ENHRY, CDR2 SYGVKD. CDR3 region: CAIKRDSNRPQHF. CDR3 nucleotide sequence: TGTGCCATCAAGAGGGATAGCAATCGGCCCCAGCATTTT.

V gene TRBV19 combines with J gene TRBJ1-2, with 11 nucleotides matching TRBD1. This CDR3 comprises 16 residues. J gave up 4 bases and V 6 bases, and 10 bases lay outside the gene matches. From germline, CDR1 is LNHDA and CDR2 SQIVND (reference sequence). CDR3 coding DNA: TGTGCCAGTAGCCCATTTGGGACAGGGGGAGGCTATGGCTACACCTTC. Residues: CASSPFGTGGGYGYTF.

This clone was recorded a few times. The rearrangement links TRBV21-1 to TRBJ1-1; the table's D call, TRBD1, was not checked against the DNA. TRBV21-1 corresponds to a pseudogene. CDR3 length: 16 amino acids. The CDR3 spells CASSKGRTALNTEAFF. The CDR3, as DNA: TGTGCCAGCAGCAAAGGTAGGACAGCCTTGAACACTGAAGCTTTCTTT.

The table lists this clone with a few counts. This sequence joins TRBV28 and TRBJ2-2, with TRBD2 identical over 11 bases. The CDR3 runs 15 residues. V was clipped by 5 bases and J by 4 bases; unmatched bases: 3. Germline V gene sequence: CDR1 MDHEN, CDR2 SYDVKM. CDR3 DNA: TGTGCCAGCAGTCGCGGGACTAGCGGCACCGGGGAGCTGTTTTTT. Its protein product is CASSRGTSGTGELFF.

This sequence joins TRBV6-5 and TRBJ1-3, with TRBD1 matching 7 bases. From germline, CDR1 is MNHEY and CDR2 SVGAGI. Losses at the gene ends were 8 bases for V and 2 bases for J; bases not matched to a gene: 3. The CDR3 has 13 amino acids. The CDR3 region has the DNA TGTGCCAGCGCTACAGGGGCTGGAAACACCATATATTTT. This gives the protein CASATGAGNTIYF.

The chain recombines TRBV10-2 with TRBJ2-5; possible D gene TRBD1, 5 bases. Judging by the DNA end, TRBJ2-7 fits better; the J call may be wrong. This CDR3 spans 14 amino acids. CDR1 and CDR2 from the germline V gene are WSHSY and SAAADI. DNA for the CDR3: TGCGCCAGCAGTGAGCGGGCAGGGTCATACGAGCAGTACTTC. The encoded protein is CASSERAGSYEQYF.

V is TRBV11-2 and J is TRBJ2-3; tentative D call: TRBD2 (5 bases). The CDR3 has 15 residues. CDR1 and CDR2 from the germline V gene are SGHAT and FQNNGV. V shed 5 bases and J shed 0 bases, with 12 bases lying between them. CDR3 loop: CASSPQWTSTDTQYF. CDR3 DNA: TGTGCCAGCAGCCCACAGTGGACTAGCACAGATACGCAGTATTTT. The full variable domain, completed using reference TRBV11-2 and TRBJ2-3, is EAGVAQSPRYKIIEKRQSVAFWCNPISGHATLYWYQQILGQGPKLLIQFQNNGVVDDSQLPKDRFSAERLKGVDSTLKIQPAKLEDSAVYLCASSPQWTSTDTQYFGPGTRLTVL.

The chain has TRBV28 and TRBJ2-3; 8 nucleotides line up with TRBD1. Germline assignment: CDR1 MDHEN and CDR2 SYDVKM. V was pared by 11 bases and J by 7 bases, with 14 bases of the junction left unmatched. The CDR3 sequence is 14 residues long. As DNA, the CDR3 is TGTGCCGAGTGTGAGGCAGGGGGCGGGTATACGCAGTATTTT. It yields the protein CAECEAGGGYTQYF.

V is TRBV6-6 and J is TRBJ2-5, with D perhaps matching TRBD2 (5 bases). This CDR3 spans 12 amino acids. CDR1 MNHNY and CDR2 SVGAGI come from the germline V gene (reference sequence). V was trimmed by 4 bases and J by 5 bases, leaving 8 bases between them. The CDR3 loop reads CASSFRGETQYF. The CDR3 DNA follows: TGTGCCAGCAGTTTCCGAGGGGAGACCCAGTACTTC.

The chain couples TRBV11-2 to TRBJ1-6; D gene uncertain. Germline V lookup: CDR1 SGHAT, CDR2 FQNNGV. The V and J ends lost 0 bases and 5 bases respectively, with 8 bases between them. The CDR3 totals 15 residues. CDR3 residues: CASSLEYGNNSPLHF. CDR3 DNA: TGTGCCAGCAGCTTAGAGTACGGGAATAATTCACCCCTCCACTTT.

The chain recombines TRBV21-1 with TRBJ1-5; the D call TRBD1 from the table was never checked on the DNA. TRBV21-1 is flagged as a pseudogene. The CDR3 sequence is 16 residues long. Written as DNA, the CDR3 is TGTGCCAGCAGCAAAGGCAGGGGACATTCCAATCAGCCCCAGCATTTT. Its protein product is CASSKGRGHSNQPQHF.

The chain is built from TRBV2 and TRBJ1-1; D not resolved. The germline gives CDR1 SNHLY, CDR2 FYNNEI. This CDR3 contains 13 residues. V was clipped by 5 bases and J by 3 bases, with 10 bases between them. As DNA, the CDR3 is TGTGCCAGCAGTCTCGTCGGGGACACTGAAGCTTTCTTT. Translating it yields CASSLVGDTEAFF.

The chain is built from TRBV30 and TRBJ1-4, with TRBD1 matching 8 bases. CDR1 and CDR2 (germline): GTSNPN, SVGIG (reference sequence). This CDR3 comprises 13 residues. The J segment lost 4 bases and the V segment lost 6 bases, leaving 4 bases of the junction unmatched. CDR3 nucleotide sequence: TGTGCCTGTGGACAGGGTCATAATGAAAAACTGTTTTTT. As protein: CACGQGHNEKLFF.

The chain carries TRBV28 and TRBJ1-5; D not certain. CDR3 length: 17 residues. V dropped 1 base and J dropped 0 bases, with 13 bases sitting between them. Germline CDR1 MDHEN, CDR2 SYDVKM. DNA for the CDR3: TGTGCCAGCAGTTTATATCGGCAGGATTATAGCAATCAGCCCCAGCATTTT. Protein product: CASSLYRQDYSNQPQHF.

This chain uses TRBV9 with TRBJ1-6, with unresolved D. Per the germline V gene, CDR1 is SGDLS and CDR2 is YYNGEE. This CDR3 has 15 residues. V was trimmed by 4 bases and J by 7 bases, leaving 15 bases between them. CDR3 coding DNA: TGTGCCAGCAGCCTCGGTACAGAGAAAAATTCACCCCTCCACTTT. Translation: CASSLGTEKNSPLHF.

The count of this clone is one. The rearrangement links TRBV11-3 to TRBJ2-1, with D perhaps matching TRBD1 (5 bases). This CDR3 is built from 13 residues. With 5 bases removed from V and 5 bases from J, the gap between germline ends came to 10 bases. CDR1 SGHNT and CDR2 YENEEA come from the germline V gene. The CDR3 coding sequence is TGTGCCAGCAGCCCCGACAGAGACAATGAGCAGTTCTTC. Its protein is CASSPDRDNEQFF.

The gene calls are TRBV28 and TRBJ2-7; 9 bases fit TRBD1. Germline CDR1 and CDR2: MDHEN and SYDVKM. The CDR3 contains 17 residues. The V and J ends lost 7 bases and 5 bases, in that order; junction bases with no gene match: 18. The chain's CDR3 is CASTRRGAGQGSHEQYF. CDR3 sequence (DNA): TGTGCCAGCACTCGTAGGGGGGCTGGACAGGGGAGCCACGAGCAGTACTTC. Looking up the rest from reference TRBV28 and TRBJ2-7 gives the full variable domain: DVKVTQSSRYLVKRTGEKVFLECVQDMDHENMFWYRQDPGLGLRLIYFSYDVKMKEKGDIPEGYSVSREKKERFSLILESASTNQTSMYLCASTRRGAGQGSHEQYFGPGTRLTVT.

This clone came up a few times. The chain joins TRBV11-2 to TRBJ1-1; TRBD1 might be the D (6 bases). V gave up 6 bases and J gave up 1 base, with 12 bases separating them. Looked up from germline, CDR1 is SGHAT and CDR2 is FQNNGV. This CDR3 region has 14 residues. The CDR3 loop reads CASRLGGQNTEAFF. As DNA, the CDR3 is TGTGCCAGCAGACTTGGGGGACAGAACACTGAAGCTTTCTTT.

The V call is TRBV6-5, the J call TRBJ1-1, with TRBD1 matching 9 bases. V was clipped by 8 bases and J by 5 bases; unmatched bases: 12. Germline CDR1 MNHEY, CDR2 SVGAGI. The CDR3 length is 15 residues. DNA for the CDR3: TGTGCCAGCTGTCCTCACAGGGGGCGCGAGACTGAAGCTTTCTTT. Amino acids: CASCPHRGRETEAFF.

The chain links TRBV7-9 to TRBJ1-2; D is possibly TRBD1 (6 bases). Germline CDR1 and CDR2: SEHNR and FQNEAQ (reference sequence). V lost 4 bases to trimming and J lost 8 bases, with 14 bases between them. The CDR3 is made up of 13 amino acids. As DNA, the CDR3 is TGTGCCAGCAGCTCAGGGGCCTCGTGGGGCTACACCTTC. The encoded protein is CASSSGASWGYTF.

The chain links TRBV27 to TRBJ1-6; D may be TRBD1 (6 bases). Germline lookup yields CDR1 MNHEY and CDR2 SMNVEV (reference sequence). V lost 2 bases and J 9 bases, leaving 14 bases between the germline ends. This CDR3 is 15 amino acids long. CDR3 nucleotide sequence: TGTGCCAGCAGTTTAGGGGGCAGTTCCTTTTCACCCCTCCACTTT. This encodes CASSLGGSSFSPLHF.

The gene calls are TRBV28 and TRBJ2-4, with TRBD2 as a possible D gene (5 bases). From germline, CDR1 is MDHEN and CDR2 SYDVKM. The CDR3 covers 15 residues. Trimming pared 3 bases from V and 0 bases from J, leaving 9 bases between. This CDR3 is CASSLVAGAKNIQYF. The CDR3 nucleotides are TGTGCCAGCAGTTTGGTCGCGGGAGCCAAAAACATTCAGTACTTC.

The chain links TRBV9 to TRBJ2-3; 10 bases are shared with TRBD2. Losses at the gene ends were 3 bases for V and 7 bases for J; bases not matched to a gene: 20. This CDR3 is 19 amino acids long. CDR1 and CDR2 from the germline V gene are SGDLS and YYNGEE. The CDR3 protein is CASSGPEVMKRGGPYTQYF. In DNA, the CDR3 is TGTGCCAGCAGCGGACCCGAGGTTATGAAGCGGGGGGGCCCATATACGCAGTATTTT. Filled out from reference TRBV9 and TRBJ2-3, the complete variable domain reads DSGVTQTPKHLITATGQRVTLRCSPRSGDLSVYWYQQSLDQGLQFLIQYYNGEERAKGNILERFSAQQFPDLHSELNLSSLELGDSALYFCASSGPEVMKRGGPYTQYFGPGTRLTVL.